Sequencing of this T cell receptor (beta chain) was carried out in a study of cytomegalovirus exposure and HLA in healthy donors. Findings of the study overall: Upon later analysis, HLA-associated TCR beta chains proved more clonally expanded than other, equally common chains. Sequencing likely caused a cluster of highly shared sequence variants. Confirmation in vitro established that three CMV-associated chains were specific for CMV antigens. Generally TCR sequences proved uncommon, though certain public TCRs appeared in numerous donors.

This clone was seen once. Its antigen remains unidentified. This specimen includes other DNA sequences encoding the same CDR3. PCR used 60 Vbeta primers and 13 Jbeta primers. The table came from immunoSEQ multiplex PCR; TCRdb's copy has only in-frame clones and leaves some out. Seen here are roughly 120,000 clones, approximately 80% observed once, and the top ten hold about 3%. CDR1 is SGHRS, CDR2 YFSETQ, per germline. This CDR3 is 13 amino acids long. V gave up 2 bases and J gave up 6 bases, with 11 bases separating them. This chain joins TRBV5-1 and TRBJ1-2; D unresolved. The receptor's source is a woman between 18 and 29 years old in good health and CMV-seropositive. The sample was PBMCs. The CDR3 DNA follows: TGCGCCAGCAGCTTAGAGGGAGGGCATGGCTACACCTTC. Encoded protein: CASSLEGGHGYTF.